These T cell receptor beta chains were read from a single sample in a study of blood T cell repertoires in COVID-19. Assay: immunoSEQ multiplex PCR; the TCRdb copy retains only in-frame clones and omits some. This sample carries 150,000 to 200,000 clones, 70% to 90% of them seen once, and the ten largest clones take more than 2.5%. Sequenced input: peripheral blood. These receptors came from a man aged 55-75 years with acute or convalescent COVID-19. Both conserved end residues are part of each CDR3. The D gene is left open where the match is weak. A row's size may be missing; if present it is once, few, many or a size class.

d_gene	abundance	j_gene	v_gene	CDR3aa	CDR3nt
TRBD2	-	TRBJ2-7	TRBV18	CASFNLAGAYEQYF	TGTGCCAGCTTCAACTTAGCGGGAGCCTACGAGCAGTACTTC
TRBD2	-	TRBJ2-7	TRBV7-3	CASSLGLAGGEQYF	TGTGCCAGCAGCTTAGGACTAGCGGGAGGCGAGCAGTACTTC
TRBD2	-	TRBJ2-1	TRBV4-1	CASSQLWGLAVNEQFF	TGCGCCAGCAGCCAGCTATGGGGACTAGCGGTCAATGAGCAGTTCTTC
TRBD2	once	TRBJ2-2	TRBV18	CASSPPRGARNTGELFF	TGTGCCAGCTCACCCCCGCGGGGGGCCCGGAACACCGGGGAGCTGTTTTTT
-	once	TRBJ1-3	TRBV19	CASSPLGGVGNTIYF	TGTGCCAGTAGTCCCCTCGGGGGGGTCGGAAACACCATATATTTT
-	-	TRBJ2-1	TRBV24-1	CATSGLDSNEQFF	TGTGCCACCAGTGGTTTGGACAGCAATGAGCAGTTCTTC
-	-	TRBJ2-7	TRBV2	CASRGSRGARYEQYF	TGTGCCAGCAGGGGAAGTCGGGGGGCGCGGTACGAGCAGTACTTC
-	-	TRBJ2-7	TRBV6-4	CASSVPGSYEQYF	TGTGCCAGCAGTGTTCCAGGATCCTACGAGCAGTACTTC
TRBD2	-	TRBJ2-7	TRBV9	CASSRTLAGSYEQYF	TGTGCCAGCAGCCGAACTCTAGCGGGATCCTACGAGCAGTACTTC
TRBD1	-	TRBJ2-5	TRBV28	CARNRGSQETQYF	TGTGCCAGGAACAGGGGGTCTCAAGAGACCCAGTACTTC
TRBD1	few	TRBJ1-1	TRBV4-1	CASSEMGTGDWNTEAFF	TGCGCCAGCAGCGAAATGGGGACAGGGGATTGGAACACTGAAGCTTTCTTT
TRBD1	-	TRBJ1-5	TRBV12-5	CASRSGQGLNQPQHF	TGTGCTAGTCGGTCGGGACAGGGCCTCAATCAGCCCCAGCATTTT
TRBD1	once	TRBJ2-1	TRBV29-1	CSAVRDRHNEQFF	TGCAGCGCTGTACGGGACAGACACAATGAGCAGTTCTTC
-	-	TRBJ2-2	TRBV9	CASSVAQGTNTGELFF	TGTGCCAGCAGCGTAGCTCAGGGAACGAACACCGGGGAGCTGTTTTTT
TRBD1	-	TRBJ2-5	TRBV9	CASSQGARDSQETQYF	TGTGCCAGCAGCCAGGGGGCCCGGGACAGCCAAGAGACCCAGTACTTC
TRBD1	-	TRBJ1-4	TRBV28	CASSPPDRAAKLFF	TGTGCCAGCAGTCCTCCAGACAGGGCGGCGAAACTGTTTTTT
-	once	TRBJ2-7	TRBV7-8	CASSLPGGPYEQYF	TGTGCCAGCAGCTTGCCTGGGGGCCCCTACGAGCAGTACTTC
-	few	TRBJ2-7	TRBV28	CASSSLGQLSYEQYF	TGTGCCAGCAGTTCCCTAGGACAGCTCTCCTACGAGCAGTACTTC
-	-	TRBJ1-1	TRBV7-2	CASTSVAGSGTEAFF	TGTGCCAGCACCTCCGTCGCAGGGTCGGGCACTGAAGCTTTCTTT
-	-	TRBJ2-2	TRBV5-6	CASSLRGGTGELFF	TGTGCCAGCAGCTTGCGGGGAGGCACCGGGGAGCTGTTTTTT
-	-	TRBJ2-3	TRBV5-6	CASSLRRGGTDTQYF	TGTGCCAGCAGCTTGCGTCGCGGCGGCACAGATACGCAGTATTTT
-	once	TRBJ2-6	TRBV2	CASSLSGANVLTF	TGTGCCAGCAGCCTATCTGGGGCCAACGTCCTGACTTTC
TRBD2	-	TRBJ2-5	TRBV2	CASLEGLAGEPGETQYF	TGTGCCAGCCTAGAGGGGCTAGCGGGAGAGCCGGGAGAGACCCAGTACTTC
-	-	TRBJ2-7	TRBV11-2	CASSPNSYEQYF	TGTGCCAGCAGCCCCAACTCCTACGAGCAGTACTTC
-	-	TRBJ1-4	TRBV5-1	CASSLGERPGSEKLFF	TGCGCCAGCAGCTTGGGAGAGAGGCCTGGAAGTGAAAAACTGTTTTTT
TRBD1	-	TRBJ1-1	TRBV3-1/TRBV3-2	CASSHGQGREAFF	TGTGCCAGCAGCCATGGACAGGGGAGAGAAGCTTTCTTT
TRBD1	once	TRBJ2-5	TRBV28	CASSSTGQGPRETQYF	TGTGCCAGCAGTTCTACTGGACAGGGCCCCCGGGAGACCCAGTACTTC
-	-	TRBJ2-1	TRBV9	CASSARFGDTGWNEQFF	TGTGCCAGCAGCGCCCGTTTTGGGGACACCGGTTGGAATGAGCAGTTCTTC
TRBD1	-	TRBJ2-4	TRBV6-2/TRBV6-3	CASSYGDRVKNIQYF	TGTGCCAGCAGTTACGGGGACAGGGTGAAAAACATTCAGTACTTC
-	-	TRBJ2-7	TRBV5-4	CASSLDIHYEQYF	TGTGCCAGCAGCTTAGACATCCACTACGAGCAGTACTTC
TRBD1	-	TRBJ2-7	TRBV10-3	CAISRGQGSSYEQYF	TGTGCCATCAGTCGTGGACAGGGCAGCTCCTACGAGCAGTACTTC
-	-	TRBJ1-1	TRBV28	CASNQRRNTEAFF	TGTGCCAGCAACCAACGGAGGAACACTGAAGCTTTCTTT
-	-	TRBJ2-5	TRBV19	CASSMNRVRETQYF	TGTGCCAGTAGTATGAACAGGGTGAGGGAGACCCAGTACTTC